This T cell receptor beta chain was identified in a study of shared clonotypes between healthy human individuals. The overall study: Each donor's CD8 memory used one plate, CD8 naive two, each CD4 subset three.

The ends were cut back, 4 bases at V and 2 bases at J, with 14 bases in the middle. The germline gives CDR1 MDHEN, CDR2 SYDVKM. The CDR3 is 15 amino acids. For each subset, genomic DNA was distributed in equal portions over several immunoSEQ plates. The input for sorted-subset replicate PCRs was approximately 200 ng DNA, approximately 30,000 T cell genomes. TCRdb keeps only in-frame clones here, not all; method: immunoSEQ multiplex PCR. The profile shows about 230,000 clones, just over 65% of them singletons. The TCR sequence derives from a man aged 25 to 40 in good health. J is TRBJ1-2 and V is TRBV28, with D perhaps TRBD1 (6 bases). Sequenced sample: memory CD4+ T cells sorted from blood. The subset denotes: CD45RA-negative fraction. CDR3 bases: TGTGCCAGCAGTTCGAGGCGGGGGGCGAACTATGGCTACACCTTC. As protein: CASSSRRGANYGYTF.